The clone carrying this T cell receptor beta chain occurred a few times. Its target is unknown. The sample comes from a study of identical twins. Trimming removed 4 bases from V and 4 bases from J; junction bases left unmatched: 12. The CDR3 is 18 amino acids. Per the germline V gene, CDR1 is SGHAT and CDR2 is FQDESV (reference sequence). General study points: Within cord blood, abundant beta clonotypes carried fewer insertions, but memory repertoires showed no such trend. Twins' excess sharing was less marked for out-of-frame beta sequences. Out-of-frame TCR alpha sharing observed in monozygotic twins exceeded model estimates.

TCRdb re-called the 5' RACE reads with MiXCR, one entry per CDR3 protein. The sample carries 460,000 or so distinct CDR3 sequences, 11% to 15% recorded once. These data also formed part of another study, on yellow fever vaccine responses in identical twins.

The specimen was CD4+ T cells sorted from blood. This sequence joins TRBV11-1 and TRBJ2-1; TRBD2 agrees at 11 bases. This TCR derives from a woman between 18 and 29 years old in good health. For the CDR3, the DNA is TGTGCCAGCAGCTCACACACAAGACTAGCGGGATCTTACAATGAGCAGTTCTTC. This translates into CASSSHTRLAGSYNEQFF.